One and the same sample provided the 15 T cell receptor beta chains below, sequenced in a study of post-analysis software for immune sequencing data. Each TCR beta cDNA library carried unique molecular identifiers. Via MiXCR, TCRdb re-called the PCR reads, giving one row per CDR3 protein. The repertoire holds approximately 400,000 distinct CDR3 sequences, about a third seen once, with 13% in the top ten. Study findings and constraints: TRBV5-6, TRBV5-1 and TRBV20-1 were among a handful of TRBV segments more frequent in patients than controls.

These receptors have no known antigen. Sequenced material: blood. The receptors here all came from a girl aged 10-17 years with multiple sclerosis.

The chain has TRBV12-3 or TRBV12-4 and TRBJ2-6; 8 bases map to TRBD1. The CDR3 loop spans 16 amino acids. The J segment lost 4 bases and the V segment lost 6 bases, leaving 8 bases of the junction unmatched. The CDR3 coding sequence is TGTGCCAGCAGCCACAGACAGGGGAGCGGGGCCAACGTCCTGACTTTC. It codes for CASSHRQGSGANVLTF.

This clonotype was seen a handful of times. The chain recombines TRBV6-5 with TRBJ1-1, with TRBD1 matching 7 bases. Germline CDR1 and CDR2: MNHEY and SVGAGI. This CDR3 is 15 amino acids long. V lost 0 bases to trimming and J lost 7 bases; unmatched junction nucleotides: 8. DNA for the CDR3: TGTGCCAGCAGTTACTCTAGACAGGGCAGGATTGAAGCTTTCTTT. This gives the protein CASSYSRQGRIEAFF.

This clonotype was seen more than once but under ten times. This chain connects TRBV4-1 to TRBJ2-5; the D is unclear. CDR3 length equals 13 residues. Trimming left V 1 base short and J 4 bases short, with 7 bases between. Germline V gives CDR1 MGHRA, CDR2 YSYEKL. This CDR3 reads CASSQGPLETQYF. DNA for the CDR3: TGCGCCAGCAGCCAAGGGCCTTTAGAGACCCAGTACTTC.

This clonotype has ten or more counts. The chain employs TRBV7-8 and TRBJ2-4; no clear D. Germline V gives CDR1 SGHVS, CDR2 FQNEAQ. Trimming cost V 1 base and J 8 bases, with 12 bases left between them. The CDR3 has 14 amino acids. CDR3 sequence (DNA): TGTGCCAGCAGCTTAGATCCGACGTTGGACATTCAGTACTTC. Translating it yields CASSLDPTLDIQYF.

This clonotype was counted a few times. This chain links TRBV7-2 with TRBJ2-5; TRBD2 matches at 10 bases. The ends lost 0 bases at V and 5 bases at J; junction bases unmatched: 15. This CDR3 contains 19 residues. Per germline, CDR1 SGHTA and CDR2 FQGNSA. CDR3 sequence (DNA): TGTGCCAGCAGCTTAGCCTCTCTACCTTCTAGCGGGGGTATGGAGACCCAGTACTTC. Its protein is CASSLASLPSSGGMETQYF.

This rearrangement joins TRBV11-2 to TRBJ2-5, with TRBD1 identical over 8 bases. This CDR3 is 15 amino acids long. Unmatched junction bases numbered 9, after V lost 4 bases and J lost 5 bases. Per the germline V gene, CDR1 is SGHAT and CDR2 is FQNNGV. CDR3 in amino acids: CASSSRQGSWETQYF. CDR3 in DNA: TGTGCCAGCAGCTCACGACAGGGGTCGTGGGAGACCCAGTACTTC.

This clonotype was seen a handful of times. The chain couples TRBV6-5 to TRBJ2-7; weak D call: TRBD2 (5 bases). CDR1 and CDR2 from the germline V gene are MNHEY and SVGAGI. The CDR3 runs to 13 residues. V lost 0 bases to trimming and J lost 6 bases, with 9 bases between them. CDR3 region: CASSYSEAREQYF. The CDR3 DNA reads TGTGCCAGCAGTTACTCGGAGGCCCGCGAGCAGTACTTC.

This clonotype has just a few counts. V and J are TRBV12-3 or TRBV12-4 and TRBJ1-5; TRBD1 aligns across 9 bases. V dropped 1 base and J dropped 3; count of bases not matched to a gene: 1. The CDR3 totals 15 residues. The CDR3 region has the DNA TGTGCCAGCAGTTTAGGGGACAGGGTCAATCAGCCCCAGCATTTT. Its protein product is CASSLGDRVNQPQHF.

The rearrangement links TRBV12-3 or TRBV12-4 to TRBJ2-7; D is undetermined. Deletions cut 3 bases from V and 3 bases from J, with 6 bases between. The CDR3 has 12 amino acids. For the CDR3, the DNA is TGTGCCAGCAGTTTTCGGATCTACGAGCAGTACTTC. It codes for CASSFRIYEQYF.

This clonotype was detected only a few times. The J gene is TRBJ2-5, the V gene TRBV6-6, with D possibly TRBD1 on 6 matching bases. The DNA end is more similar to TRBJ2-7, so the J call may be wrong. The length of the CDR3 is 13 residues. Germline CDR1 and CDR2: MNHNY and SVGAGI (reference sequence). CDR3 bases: TGTGCCAGCAGTCGGGACAACCCCTACGAGCAGTACTTC. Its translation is CASSRDNPYEQYF.

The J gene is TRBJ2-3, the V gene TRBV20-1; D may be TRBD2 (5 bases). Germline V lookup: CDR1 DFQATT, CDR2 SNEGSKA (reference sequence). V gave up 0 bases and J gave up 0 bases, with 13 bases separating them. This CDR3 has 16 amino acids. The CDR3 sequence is CSARDYRGFSTDTQYF. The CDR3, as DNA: TGCAGTGCTAGAGATTACCGAGGGTTCAGCACAGATACGCAGTATTTT.

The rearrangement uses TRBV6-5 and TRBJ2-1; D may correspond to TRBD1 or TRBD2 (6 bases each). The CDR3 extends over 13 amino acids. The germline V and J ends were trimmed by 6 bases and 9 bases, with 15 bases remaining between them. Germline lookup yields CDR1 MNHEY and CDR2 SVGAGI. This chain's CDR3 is CASRLDRRGEQFF. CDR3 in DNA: TGTGCCAGCAGACTAGACAGGAGGGGTGAGCAGTTCTTC.

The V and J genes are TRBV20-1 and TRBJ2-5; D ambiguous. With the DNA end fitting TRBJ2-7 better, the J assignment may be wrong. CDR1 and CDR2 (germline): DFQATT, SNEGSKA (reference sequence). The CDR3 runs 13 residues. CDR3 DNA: TGCAGTGCTAGAGCAAAATTATTCTACGAGCAGTACTTC. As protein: CSARAKLFYEQYF.

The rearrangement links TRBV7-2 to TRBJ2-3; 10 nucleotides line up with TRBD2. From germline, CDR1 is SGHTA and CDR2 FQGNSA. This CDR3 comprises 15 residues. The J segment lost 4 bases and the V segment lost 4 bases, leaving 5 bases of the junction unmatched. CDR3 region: CASSWSGGAADTQYF. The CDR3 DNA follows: TGTGCCAGCAGCTGGAGCGGGGGGGCCGCAGATACGCAGTATTTT. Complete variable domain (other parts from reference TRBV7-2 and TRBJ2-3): GAGVSQSPSNKVTEKGKDVELRCDPISGHTALYWYRQSLGQGLEFLIYFQGNSAPDKSGLPSDRFSAERTGGSVSTLTIQRTQQEDSAVYLCASSWSGGAADTQYFGPGTRLTVL.

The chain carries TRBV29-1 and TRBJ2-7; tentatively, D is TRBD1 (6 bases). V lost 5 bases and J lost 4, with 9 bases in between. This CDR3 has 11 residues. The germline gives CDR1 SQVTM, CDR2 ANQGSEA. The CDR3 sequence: CSVLDRYEQYF. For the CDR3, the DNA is TGCAGCGTTCTCGACAGGTACGAGCAGTACTTC.